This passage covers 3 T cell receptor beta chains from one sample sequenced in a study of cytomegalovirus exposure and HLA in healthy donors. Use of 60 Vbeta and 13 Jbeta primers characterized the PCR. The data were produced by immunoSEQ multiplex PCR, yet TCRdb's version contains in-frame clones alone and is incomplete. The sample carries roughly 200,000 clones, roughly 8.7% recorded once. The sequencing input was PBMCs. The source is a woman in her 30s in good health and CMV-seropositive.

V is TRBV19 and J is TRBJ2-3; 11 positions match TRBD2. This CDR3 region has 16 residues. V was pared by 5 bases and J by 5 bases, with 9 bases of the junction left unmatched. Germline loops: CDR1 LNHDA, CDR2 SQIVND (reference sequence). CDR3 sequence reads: CASSVHLAGGQDTQYF. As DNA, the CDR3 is TGTGCCAGTAGTGTCCACCTAGCGGGAGGACAAGATACGCAGTATTTT.

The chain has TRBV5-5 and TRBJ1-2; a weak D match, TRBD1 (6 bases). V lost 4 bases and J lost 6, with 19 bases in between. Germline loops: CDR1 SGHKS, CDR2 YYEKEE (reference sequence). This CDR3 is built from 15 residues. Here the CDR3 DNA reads TGTGCCAGCAGCCCGGGGGGAGGGGGAACGGATGGCTACACCTTC. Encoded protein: CASSPGGGGTDGYTF.

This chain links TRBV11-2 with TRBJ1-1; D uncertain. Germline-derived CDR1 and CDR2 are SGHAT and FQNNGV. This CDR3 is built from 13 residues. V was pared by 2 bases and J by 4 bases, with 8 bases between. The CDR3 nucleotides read TGTGCCAGCAGCTTACGGTCGAGCACTGAAGCTTTCTTT. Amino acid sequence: CASSLRSSTEAFF.